A selection of T cell receptor beta chains follows, all from one sample in a study of cytomegalovirus exposure and HLA in healthy donors. Produced via immunoSEQ multiplex PCR; TCRdb's table is partial and in-frame only. This table holds some 95,000 clones, around three quarters found once. Source material: PBMCs. These receptors were taken from a man aged 25 to 45 in good health and CMV-seronegative. CDR3s include the opening cysteine and the closing phenylalanine or tryptophan. D genes are given only for firm matches. The listing skips clone size in some rows; elsewhere it reads once, few, many or a size class.

d_call cdr3_length j_call clone_size v_call cdr3_nt cdr3_aa
. 15 TRBJ2-7 medium-sized TRBV28 TGTGCCAGCAGCATAAAGGACAGAAGCTCCTACGAGCAGTACTTC CASSIKDRSSYEQYF
. 14 TRBJ2-2 . TRBV30 TGTGCCTGGAGTGTCGGGAAGGGCACCGGGGAGCTGTTTTTT CAWSVGKGTGELFF
TRBD1 15 TRBJ2-7 . TRBV5-4 TGTGCCAGCAGCAGACCGGGACAGAGACACTACGAGCAGTACTTC CASSRPGQRHYEQYF
TRBD1 16 TRBJ1-2 . TRBV4-3 TGCGCCAGCAGCCGTAGAACAGGGGGCACGAGCTATGGCTACACCTTC CASSRRTGGTSYGYTF
. 13 TRBJ1-6 . TRBV6-6 TGTGCCAGCAGTCCACTAGCGCGTACACCCCTCCACTTT CASSPLARTPLHF
TRBD1 16 TRBJ2-3 . TRBV7-3 TGTGCCAGCAGTTCGGACAGGGGGCGAATCGGAGATACGCAGTATTTT CASSSDRGRIGDTQYF
TRBD1 13 TRBJ1-2 . TRBV29-1 TGCAGCGTCCCGACAGGGGTGAACTATGGCTACACCTTC CSVPTGVNYGYTF
TRBD2 17 TRBJ2-1 . TRBV4-3 TGCGCCAGCAGCCAAGATCTGGCTAGCGGGGGCAGGAATGAGCAGTTCTTC CASSQDLASGGRNEQFF
. 17 TRBJ1-6 once TRBV5-6 TGTGCCAGCAGCCTCAGTAGGGAGGGACTGTATAATTCACCCCTCCACTTT CASSLSREGLYNSPLHF
. 13 TRBJ2-5 . TRBV4-2 TGTGCCAGCAGCCAAGGGGACAAAGAGACCCAGTACTTC CASSQGDKETQYF
. 14 TRBJ1-3 . TRBV6-1 TGTGCCAGCAGTGAAAGGAGCTCTGGAAACACCATATATTTT CASSERSSGNTIYF
. 15 TRBJ1-1 . TRBV6-1 TGTGCCAGCAGTGTGTCCAGTGAGGGGGACACTGAAGCTTTCTTT CASSVSSEGDTEAFF
TRBD1 14 TRBJ2-3 . TRBV30 TGTGCCTCCACACGGGGACAGTTCACAGATACGCAGTATTTT CASTRGQFTDTQYF
TRBD1 15 TRBJ1-2 once TRBV10-3 TGTGCCACGACAGAGGGGTACGGGACAGGGGGTGGCTACACCTTC CATTEGYGTGGGYTF
. 13 TRBJ2-2 few TRBV5-1 TGCGCCAGCAGCCGGGGGAGTACCGGGGAGCTGTTTTTT CASSRGSTGELFF
. 16 TRBJ2-3 . TRBV9 TGTGCCAGCAGCCAGAAAAGGGACTTCAGCACAGATACGCAGTATTTT CASSQKRDFSTDTQYF
. 17 TRBJ1-2 . TRBV30 TGTGCCTGGAGTGTGGGTAGTGTGGTAGGGGCGAGATATGGCTACACCTTC CAWSVGSVVGARYGYTF
. 16 TRBJ1-4 . TRBV7-9 TGTGCCAGCAGCCTAGGCCTGGAGGGTCTCGGTGAAAAACTGTTTTTT CASSLGLEGLGEKLFF
TRBD1 15 TRBJ2-4 . TRBV27 TGTGCCAGCAGTTTAATGGGACAGGGCAAAAACATTCAGTACTTC CASSLMGQGKNIQYF
TRBD1 14 TRBJ1-1 . TRBV9 TGTGCCAGCAGCGTTCTAGACAGGGACTTTGAAGCTTTCTTT CASSVLDRDFEAFF
TRBD1 15 TRBJ1-1 . TRBV11-2 TGTGCCAGCAGCGCGCGACAGGGTTCGAACACTGAAGCTTTCTTT CASSARQGSNTEAFF
TRBD1 16 TRBJ1-6 once TRBV14 TGTGCCAGCAGCCAAGGACAGGGCCATCCGGTAACACCCCTCCACTTT CASSQGQGHPVTPLHF
TRBD1 16 TRBJ1-5 . TRBV19 TGTGCCAGTAGTGTTCGACAGGGGGCGAGCAATCAGCCCCAGCATTTT CASSVRQGASNQPQHF
TRBD1 16 TRBJ1-1 . TRBV7-9 TGTGCCAGCAGCGAAAGGACAGGGGTCAGCGTCCCTGAAGCTTTCTTT CASSERTGVSVPEAFF
. 15 TRBJ2-7 few TRBV4-2 TGTGCCAGCAGCCAAGATGAGGGGGGGCCCGGCGAGCAGTACTTC CASSQDEGGPGEQYF
. 13 TRBJ1-2 . TRBV6-1 TGTGCCAGCAGACAGAGTCAGCCCTATGGCTACACCTTC CASRQSQPYGYTF
TRBD1 16 TRBJ2-1 . TRBV29-1 TGCAGCGTTGCCCCGACAGGGGGTTATTTAGGGGGAGGGCAGTTCTTC CSVAPTGGYLGGGQFF
. 16 TRBJ2-2 . TRBV7-2 TGTGCCAGCAGCCGAAACGGCGGGTTTAACACCGGGGAGCTGTTTTTT CASSRNGGFNTGELFF
TRBD2 16 TRBJ2-1 . TRBV7-8 TGTGCCAGCAGCTTAGCCGCTAGCGGGGCGAGGGATGAGCAGTTCTTC CASSLAASGARDEQFF
. 15 TRBJ2-3 . TRBV5-4 TGTGCCAGCAGCCCCTCGGGGGTGACCACAGATGCGCAGTATTTT CASSPSGVTTDAQYF
. 13 TRBJ1-1 . TRBV2 TGTGCCAGCAGTCCCGACACGAACACTGAAGCTTTCTTT CASSPDTNTEAFF
TRBD1 14 TRBJ2-2 . TRBV30 TGTGCCTGGAGACAGGGGGCGAACACCGGGGAGCTGTTTTTT CAWRQGANTGELFF
. 15 TRBJ2-6 . TRBV11-3 TGTGCCAGCAGCTTAGGAGACTCTGGGGCCAACGTCCTGACTTTC CASSLGDSGANVLTF
TRBD1 14 TRBJ2-1 . TRBV12-5 TGTGCTAGCAGCCCGGGGACAGGGCGCAATGAGCAGTTCTTC CASSPGTGRNEQFF
TRBD2 19 TRBJ2-5 . TRBV4-3 TGCGCCAGCAGCAAATTCCGAACGGGACTAGCGGGGGGTCAAGAGACCCAGTACTTC CASSKFRTGLAGGQETQYF
. 15 TRBJ1-3 once TRBV10-3 TGTGCCATCAGGGACGACAGGATCTCTGGAAACACCATATATTTT CAIRDDRISGNTIYF
TRBD1 14 TRBJ2-7 . TRBV4-1 TGCGCCAGCAGCCAACCAGGGGGAGACTACGAGCAGTACTTC CASSQPGGDYEQYF
TRBD1 16 TRBJ1-2 . TRBV7-9 TGTGCCAGCAGCGCAGCCAACCGGGACAGGGTGGAGGGCTACACCTTC CASSAANRDRVEGYTF
. 15 TRBJ1-1 once TRBV30 TGTGCCTGGAGTCTCTACAGGCCTCTGAACACTGAAGCTTTCTTT CAWSLYRPLNTEAFF
TRBD2 17 TRBJ2-6 . TRBV19 TGTGCCAGTAAACCGGGACTAAATTACCCTGGGGCCAACGTCCTGACTTTC CASKPGLNYPGANVLTF
TRBD1 16 TRBJ1-4 . TRBV18 TGTGCCAGCTCACTCGGACAGGGTCTGGCTAATGAAAAACTGTTTTTT CASSLGQGLANEKLFF
. 15 TRBJ1-1 . TRBV27 TGTGCCAGCAGTTTATCAGCAGGGGCACGGACTGAAGCTTTCTTT CASSLSAGARTEAFF
. 13 TRBJ2-7 . TRBV10-1 TGCGCCAGCAGCGAATCAGGGGTCGACGAGCAGTACTTC CASSESGVDEQYF
. 15 TRBJ1-3 . TRBV5-1 TGCGCCAGCAGCTTGGAACAGGGCTCTGGAAACACCATATATTTT CASSLEQGSGNTIYF
. 14 TRBJ2-1 . TRBV4-3 TGCGCCAGCAGCCCAGGCGGGGATCTCAATGAGCAGTTCTTC CASSPGGDLNEQFF
. 15 TRBJ2-1 . TRBV7-8 TGTGCCAGCAGCTCAGGACTAAGCTCCTACAATGAGCAGTTCTTC CASSSGLSSYNEQFF
TRBD2 15 TRBJ2-7 . TRBV18 TGTGCCAGCTCACCACCTAGCGGGCTTCTCATCGAGCAGTACTTC CASSPPSGLLIEQYF
. 13 TRBJ1-2 . TRBV25-1 TGTGCCAGCAGTGGAGTGGCAGGCTATGGCTACACCTTC CASSGVAGYGYTF
. 13 TRBJ1-1 . TRBV7-2 TGTGCCAGCAGCTTAACCGAGGGCACTGAAGCTTTCTTT CASSLTEGTEAFF
TRBD1 15 TRBJ1-6 . TRBV28 TGTGCCAGCAGTTTAGGACAGGGTCCGGGCTCACCCCTCCACTTT CASSLGQGPGSPLHF
TRBD2 14 TRBJ2-7 . TRBV9 TGTGCCAGCAGCTTAAGCGGGAGACAACACGAGCAGTACTTC CASSLSGRQHEQYF
TRBD1 14 TRBJ1-1 . TRBV5-4 TGTGCCAGCAGCTTGCAAGGGGGCGTTACTGAAGCTTTCTTT CASSLQGGVTEAFF
TRBD2 16 TRBJ2-7 . TRBV5-1 TGCGCCAGCAGCTCTGGGGTGGGGACTAGCGGGTACGAGCAGTACTTC CASSSGVGTSGYEQYF
. 13 TRBJ1-1 few TRBV2 TGTGCCAGCAAGCCAGGGGTGGGCACTGAAGCTTTCTTT CASKPGVGTEAFF
. 13 TRBJ1-1 once TRBV10-3 TGTGCCGCGACGGACAGCCCCAACACTGAAGCTTTCTTT CAATDSPNTEAFF
. 17 TRBJ2-1 once TRBV7-3 TGTGCCAGCAGCTTAACGCAAGGGGCTGGATCCTACAATGAGCAGTTCTTC CASSLTQGAGSYNEQFF
. 14 TRBJ1-1 few TRBV18 TGTGCCAGCTCACCATATGGGAGACCAACTGAAGCTTTCTTT CASSPYGRPTEAFF
. 17 TRBJ1-4 . TRBV5-4 TGTGCCAGCAGCTTGGGGGCCGCCCTCGGTGCTAATGAAAAACTGTTTTTT CASSLGAALGANEKLFF
TRBD1 14 TRBJ2-7 . TRBV6-5 TGTGCCAGCAGGGGGACAGGGGGCTTCCACGAGCAGTACTTC CASRGTGGFHEQYF